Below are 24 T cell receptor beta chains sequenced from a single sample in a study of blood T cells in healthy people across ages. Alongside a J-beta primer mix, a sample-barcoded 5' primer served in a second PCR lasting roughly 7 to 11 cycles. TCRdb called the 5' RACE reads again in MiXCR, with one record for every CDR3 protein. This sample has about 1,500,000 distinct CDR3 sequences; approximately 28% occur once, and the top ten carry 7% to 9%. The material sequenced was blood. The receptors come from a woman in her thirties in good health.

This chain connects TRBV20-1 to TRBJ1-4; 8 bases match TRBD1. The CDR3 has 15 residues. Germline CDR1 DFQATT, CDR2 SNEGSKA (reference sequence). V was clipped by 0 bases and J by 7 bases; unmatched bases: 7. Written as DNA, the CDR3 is TGCAGTGCTAGAGACCCAGGGGGCAAGGCTGAAAAACTGTTTTTT. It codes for CSARDPGGKAEKLFF.

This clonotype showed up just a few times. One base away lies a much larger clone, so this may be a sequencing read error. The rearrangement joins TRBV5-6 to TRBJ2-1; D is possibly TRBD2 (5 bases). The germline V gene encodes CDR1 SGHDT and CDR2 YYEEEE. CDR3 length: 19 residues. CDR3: CAGSLAGGKAPRLSGEQFF. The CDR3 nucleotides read TGTGCCGGCAGCTTGGCCGGAGGTAAGGCCCCTCGTCTGAGCGGTGAGCAGTTCTTC.

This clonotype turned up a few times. The CDR3 coding sequence is TGTGCCAGCAGTTTCGGGCAGGGGGCGAGAAGCTCCTACAATGAGCAGTTCTTC. It translates to CASSFGQGARSSYNEQFF. The V call is TRBV28, the J call TRBJ2-1; 8 bases match TRBD1. V trimming: 3 bases; J trimming: 0 bases; junction bases outside the gene matches: 10. This CDR3 has 18 amino acids. Germline V gene lookup returns CDR1 MDHEN and CDR2 SYDVKM.

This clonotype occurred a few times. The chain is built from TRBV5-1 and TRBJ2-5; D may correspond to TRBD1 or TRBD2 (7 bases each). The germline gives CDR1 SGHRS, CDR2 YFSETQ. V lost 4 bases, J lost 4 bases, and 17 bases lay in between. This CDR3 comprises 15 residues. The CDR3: CASSQGQWEGETQYF. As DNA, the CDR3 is TGCGCCAGCAGCCAGGGACAGTGGGAGGGAGAGACCCAGTACTTC.

CDR3 nucleotide sequence: TGCGCCAGCAGCTCAGGCACAGAGGGAGAAAAACTGTTTTTT. This sequence encodes CASSSGTEGEKLFF. This chain uses TRBV5-1 with TRBJ1-4; D remains unclear. Germline V CDR1 and CDR2: SGHRS, YFSETQ. Trimming left V 3 bases short and J 8 bases short, with 14 bases between. There are 14 residues in the CDR3.

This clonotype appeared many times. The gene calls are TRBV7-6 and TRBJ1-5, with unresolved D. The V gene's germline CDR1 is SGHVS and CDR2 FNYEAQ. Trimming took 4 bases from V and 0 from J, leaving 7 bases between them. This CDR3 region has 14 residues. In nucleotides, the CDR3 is TGTGCCAGCAGCTCCGAAGATAGCAATCAGCCCCAGCATTTT. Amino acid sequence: CASSSEDSNQPQHF.

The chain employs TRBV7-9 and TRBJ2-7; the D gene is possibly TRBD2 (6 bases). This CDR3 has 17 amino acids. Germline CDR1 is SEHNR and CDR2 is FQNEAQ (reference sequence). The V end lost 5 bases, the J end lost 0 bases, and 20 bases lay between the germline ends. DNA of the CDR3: TGTGCCAGCAGCCCGGGACTCCGAGCGGCTATCTCCTACGAGCAGTACTTC. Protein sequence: CASSPGLRAAISYEQYF.

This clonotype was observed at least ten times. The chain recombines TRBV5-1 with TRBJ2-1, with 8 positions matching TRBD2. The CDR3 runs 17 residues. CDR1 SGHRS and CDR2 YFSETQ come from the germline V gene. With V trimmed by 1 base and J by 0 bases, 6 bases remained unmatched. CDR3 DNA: TGCGCCAGCAGCTTGCTCCAGCGGGGGAGCTCCTACAATGAGCAGTTCTTC. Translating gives CASSLLQRGSSYNEQFF.

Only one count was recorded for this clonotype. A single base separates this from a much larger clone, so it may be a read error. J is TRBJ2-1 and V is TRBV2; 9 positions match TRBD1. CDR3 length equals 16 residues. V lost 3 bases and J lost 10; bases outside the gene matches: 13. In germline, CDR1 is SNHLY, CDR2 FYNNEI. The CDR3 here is CASSDSMGTGSYEQFF. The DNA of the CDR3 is TGTGCCAGCAGTGATAGTATGGGGACAGGGTCCTACGAGCAGTTCTTC.

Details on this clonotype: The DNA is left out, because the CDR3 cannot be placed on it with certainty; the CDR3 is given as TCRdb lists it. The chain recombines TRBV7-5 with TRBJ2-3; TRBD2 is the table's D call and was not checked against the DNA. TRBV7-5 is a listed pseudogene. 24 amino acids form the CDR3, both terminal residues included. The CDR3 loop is CISVSEAPGDYRLAGLNPTDTQYF.

The CDR3 here is CASSEIGGGQPQHF. DNA for the CDR3: TGTGCCAGCAGTGAAATAGGGGGGGGCCAGCCCCAGCATTTT. The gene calls are TRBV25-1 and TRBJ1-5, with D possibly TRBD1 on 6 matching bases. This CDR3 region has 14 residues. Germline V gene sequence: CDR1 MGHDK, CDR2 SYGVNS. V was pared by 2 bases and J by 7 bases, with 12 bases between.

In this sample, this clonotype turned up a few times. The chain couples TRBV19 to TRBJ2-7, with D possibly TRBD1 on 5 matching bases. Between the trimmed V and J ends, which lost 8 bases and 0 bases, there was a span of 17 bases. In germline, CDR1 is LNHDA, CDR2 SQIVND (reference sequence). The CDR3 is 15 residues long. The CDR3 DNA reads TGTGCCAGTGGGAAGGGGTCTTCAAACTCCTACGAGCAGTACTTC. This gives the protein CASGKGSSNSYEQYF.

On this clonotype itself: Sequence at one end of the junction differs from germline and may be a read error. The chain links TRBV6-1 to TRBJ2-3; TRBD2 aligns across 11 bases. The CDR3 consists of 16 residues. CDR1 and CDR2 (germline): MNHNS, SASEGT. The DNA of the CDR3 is TGTGCCAGCAGTGTGGTAGCGGGAGGGCGAGGAGATACGCGGTATTTT. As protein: CASSVVAGGRGDTRYF.

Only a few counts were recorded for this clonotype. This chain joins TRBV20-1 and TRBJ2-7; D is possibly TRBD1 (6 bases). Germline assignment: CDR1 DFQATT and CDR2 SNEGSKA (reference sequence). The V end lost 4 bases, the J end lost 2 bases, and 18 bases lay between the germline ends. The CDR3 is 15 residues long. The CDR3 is CSAKRDGTLTYEQYF. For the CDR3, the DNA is TGCAGTGCTAAGAGGGATGGGACACTTACCTACGAGCAGTACTTC.

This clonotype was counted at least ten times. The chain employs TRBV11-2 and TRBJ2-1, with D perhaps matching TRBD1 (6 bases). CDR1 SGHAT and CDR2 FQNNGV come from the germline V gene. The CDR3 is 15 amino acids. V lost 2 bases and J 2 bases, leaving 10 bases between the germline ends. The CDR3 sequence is CASSLRQEPYNEQFF. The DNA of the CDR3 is TGTGCCAGCAGCTTACGACAGGAACCCTACAATGAGCAGTTCTTC.

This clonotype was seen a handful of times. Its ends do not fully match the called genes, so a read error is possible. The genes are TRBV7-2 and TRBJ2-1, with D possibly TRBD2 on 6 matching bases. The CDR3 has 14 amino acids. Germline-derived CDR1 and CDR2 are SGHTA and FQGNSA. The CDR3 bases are TGTGTCAGCAGCTTAAGTTTAGGAGGGAATGAGCAGTTCTTC. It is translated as CVSSLSLGGNEQFF.

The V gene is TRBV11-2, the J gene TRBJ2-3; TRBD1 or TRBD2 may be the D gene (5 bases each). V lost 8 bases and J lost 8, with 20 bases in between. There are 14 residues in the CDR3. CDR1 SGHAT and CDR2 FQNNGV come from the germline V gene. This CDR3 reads CASALLGETSTQYF. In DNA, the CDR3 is TGTGCCAGCGCCCTCCTGGGGGAGACCTCTACGCAGTATTTT.

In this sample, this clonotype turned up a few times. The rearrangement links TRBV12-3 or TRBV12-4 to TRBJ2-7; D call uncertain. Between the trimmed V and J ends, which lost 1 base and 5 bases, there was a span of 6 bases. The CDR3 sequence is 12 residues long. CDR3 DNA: TGTGCCAGCAGTTTAGACTCTAACGAGCAGTACTTC. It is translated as CASSLDSNEQYF.

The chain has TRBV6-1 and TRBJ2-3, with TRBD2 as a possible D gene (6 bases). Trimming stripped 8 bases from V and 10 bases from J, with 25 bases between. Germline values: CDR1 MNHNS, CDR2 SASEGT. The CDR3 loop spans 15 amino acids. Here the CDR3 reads CASSASRGFEYAQYF. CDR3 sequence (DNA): TGTGCCAGCTCGGCATCCCGGGGGTTCGAGTATGCGCAGTATTTT.

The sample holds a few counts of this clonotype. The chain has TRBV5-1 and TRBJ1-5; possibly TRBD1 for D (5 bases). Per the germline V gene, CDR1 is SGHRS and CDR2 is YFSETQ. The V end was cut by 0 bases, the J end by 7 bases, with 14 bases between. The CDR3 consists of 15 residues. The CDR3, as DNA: TGCGCCAGCAGCTTGGAGGGGTTAGGCGGGCAGCCCCAGCATTTT. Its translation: CASSLEGLGGQPQHF.

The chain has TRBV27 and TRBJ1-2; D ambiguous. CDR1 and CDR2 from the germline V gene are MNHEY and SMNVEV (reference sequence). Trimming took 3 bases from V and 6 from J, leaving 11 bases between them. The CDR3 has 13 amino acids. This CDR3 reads CASSFDVADGYTF. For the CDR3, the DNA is TGTGCCAGCAGTTTTGACGTCGCAGATGGCTACACCTTC.

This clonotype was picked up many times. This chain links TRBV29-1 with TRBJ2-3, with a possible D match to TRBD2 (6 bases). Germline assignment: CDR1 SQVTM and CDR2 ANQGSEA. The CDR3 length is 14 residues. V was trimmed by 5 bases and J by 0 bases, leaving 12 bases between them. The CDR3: CSVRAGQSTDTQYF. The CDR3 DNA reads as TGCAGCGTTCGAGCGGGCCAAAGCACAGATACGCAGTATTTT.

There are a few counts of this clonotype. CDR3 residues: CSASRREGINEQFF. CDR3 nucleotides: TGCAGTGCTAGCCGGCGGGAGGGCATCAATGAGCAGTTCTTC. This chain connects TRBV20-1 to TRBJ2-1, with TRBD2 matching over 9 bases. The CDR3 has 14 residues. J was trimmed by 6 bases and V by 3 bases; bases with no gene match: 6. Germline-derived CDR1 and CDR2 are DFQATT and SNEGSKA (reference sequence).

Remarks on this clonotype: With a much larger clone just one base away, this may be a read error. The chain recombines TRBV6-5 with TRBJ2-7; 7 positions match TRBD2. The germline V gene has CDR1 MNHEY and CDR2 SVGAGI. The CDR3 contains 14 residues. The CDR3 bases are TGTGCCGGCAGCTCGGGACTATATACCTACGAGCAGTACTTC. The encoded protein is CAGSSGLYTYEQYF.